The 9 T cell receptor beta chains in this list originate from one sample, sequenced in a study of shared clonotypes between healthy human individuals. The protocol was immunoSEQ multiplex PCR, while the TCRdb copy is restricted to in-frame clones and leaves out a portion. Of roughly 590,000 clones in the sample, 95% are singletons; the top ten hold less than 0.13%. CD45RO-negative, CCR7-selected cells formed the naive CD8 fraction, which excluded terminally differentiated effector memory CD45RA+ cells. Sequenced sample: naive CD8+ T cells sorted from blood. These receptors all stem from a woman aged 25 to 45 in good health.

The genes are TRBV5-6 and TRBJ2-1, with 7 bases identical to TRBD1. The CDR3 extends over 15 amino acids. After removal of 5 bases from V and 2 bases from J, the junction contained 7 bases not matched to a gene. Germline V gene lookup returns CDR1 SGHDT and CDR2 YYEEEE. The CDR3, as DNA: TGTGCCAGCAGAGAAACAGGGGCGACCTACAATGAGCAGTTCTTC. The encoded protein is CASRETGATYNEQFF.

A remark on this clone: The junction departs from germline at one end; a sequencing error may be responsible. The CDR3 reads CASSLASLEAQYF. In nucleotides, the CDR3 is TGTGCCAGCAGCTTGGCATCCTTAGAGGCCCAGTACTTC. The V gene is TRBV5-4, the J gene TRBJ2-5; D gene ambiguous. CDR1 SGHNT and CDR2 YYREEE come from the germline V gene (reference sequence). The CDR3 totals 13 residues.

The chain carries TRBV14 and TRBJ2-7; D perhaps matches TRBD1 (5 bases). Germline CDR1 reads SGHDN; CDR2 reads FVKESK. The V gene lost 2 bases and the J gene lost 0 bases, with 8 bases spanning the gap. CDR3 length equals 14 residues. CDR3 in amino acids: CASSQPTDSYEQYF. CDR3 in DNA: TGTGCCAGCAGCCAACCGACAGACTCCTACGAGCAGTACTTC.

This rearrangement joins TRBV2 to TRBJ1-1; D ambiguous. Trimming cost V 3 bases and J 5 bases, with 13 bases left between them. The germline gives CDR1 SNHLY, CDR2 FYNNEI. This CDR3 spans 14 amino acids. In DNA form, the CDR3 reads TGTGCCAGCAGTGATTTGGGATCAGGTACTGAAGCTTTCTTT. It yields the protein CASSDLGSGTEAFF.

The gene calls are TRBV19 and TRBJ2-1; D unclear. The V and J ends lost 5 bases and 7 bases respectively, with 12 bases between them. The CDR3 is 13 amino acids. CDR1 is LNHDA, CDR2 SQIVND, per germline (reference sequence). CDR3 amino acids: CASSATPGNEQFF. The CDR3 nucleotides read TGTGCCAGTAGTGCGACACCCGGAAATGAGCAGTTCTTC.

CDR3 residues: CASSKTVPQETQYF. As DNA, the CDR3 is TGTGCCAGCAGTAAGACGGTCCCTCAAGAGACCCAGTACTTC. The chain couples TRBV27 to TRBJ2-5; no firm D call. Germline V gene sequence: CDR1 MNHEY, CDR2 SMNVEV (reference sequence). The ends were cut back, 5 bases at V and 2 bases at J, with 12 bases in the middle. This CDR3 has 14 residues.

V and J are TRBV27 and TRBJ2-1; no reliable D call. CDR3 length: 14 residues. Trimming removed 3 bases at V and 0 bases at J, with 6 bases between. Germline lookup yields CDR1 MNHEY and CDR2 SMNVEV (reference sequence). The CDR3 sequence is CASSLRHSYNEQFF. Written as DNA, the CDR3 is TGTGCCAGCAGTTTGAGACACTCCTACAATGAGCAGTTCTTC.

The chain uses TRBV4-1 and TRBJ1-5, with a weak D call TRBD1 (5 bases). The CDR3 is 14 residues long. V was pared by 3 bases and J by 3 bases, with 9 bases between. Germline values: CDR1 MGHRA, CDR2 YSYEKL. CDR3 coding DNA: TGCGCCAGCAGCCAGGGACCCGCCAATCAGCCCCAGCATTTT. This codes for CASSQGPANQPQHF.

Concerning this clone itself: Distinct nucleotide sequences in the sample also encode this CDR3. The chain carries TRBV5-1 and TRBJ2-7, with 14 bases lining up with TRBD2. Germline CDR1 and CDR2: SGHRS and YFSETQ. The CDR3 spans 15 residues. Trimming took 4 bases from V and 3 from J; bases not matched to a gene: 3. DNA of the CDR3: TGCGCCAGCAGCCCGGGACTAGCGGGAGACTACGAGCAGTACTTC. It yields the protein CASSPGLAGDYEQYF.